This T cell receptor beta chain emerged from a study of shared clonotypes between healthy human individuals. The CDR3 consists of 16 residues. Germline V gene sequence: CDR1 SGDLS, CDR2 YYNGEE. V lost 3 bases and J lost 0; bases outside the gene matches: 6. This clone was seen just once. Assay: immunoSEQ multiplex PCR; the TCRdb copy retains only in-frame clones and omits some. The sample shows about 2.2 million clones, about 92% of them seen only once. CD45RO-negative, CCR7-selected cells formed the naive CD8 fraction, which excluded terminally differentiated effector memory CD45RA+ cells. The sequenced sample was naive CD8+ T cells from PBMCs. This receptor was taken from a young man in good health. Some clones in this sample may be carry-over from other donors' samples. This sequence joins TRBV9 and TRBJ2-1; 7 bases are a match to TRBD1. The CDR3 nucleotides read TGTGCCAGCAGCGCAGAGACAGGGAGCTCCTACAATGAGCAGTTCTTC. Translated: CASSAETGSSYNEQFF.